What follows describes a single T cell receptor beta chain. Its antigen is not known. The germline CDR1 and CDR2 sequences are SGHRS and YFSETQ. CDR3 size: 15 residues. Trimming pared 0 bases from V and 4 bases from J, leaving 11 bases between. The assay was immunoSEQ multiplex PCR, and TCRdb's table has in-frame clones only and misses some. The table has 150,000 to 200,000 clones, less than 90% seen once. The data were taken from a study of radiation and T cells in renal cell carcinoma. Study results and limitations: From baseline, blood top tumor clonotypes peaked at 2 weeks post-radiation.

Time point: blood 4 weeks post-SBRT, at nephrectomy. The treatment here: 15 Gy SBRT to primary tumor, nephrectomy 4 weeks later. Nephrectomy followed 15 Gy stereotactic body radiation by 4 weeks. The patient's renal cell carcinoma had clear cell pathology. The source is a woman aged 50 to 65 with renal cell carcinoma. The starting material was blood, obtained from a patient whose treatment included radiotherapy and nephrectomy. This chain links TRBV5-1 with TRBJ2-4; D may be TRBD2 (6 bases). CDR3 DNA: TGCGCCAGCAGCTTGGAGTCCGGGGGTAAAAACATTCAGTACTTC. Amino acids: CASSLESGGKNIQYF.